A selection of T cell receptor beta chains follows, all from one sample in a study of cytomegalovirus exposure and HLA in healthy donors. Sequencing was performed with immunoSEQ multiplex PCR; in TCRdb, only in-frame clones are kept and a portion is missing. The repertoire includes 70,000 to 85,000 clones, about 68% of them detected once, and roughly 9.1% sits in the top ten. The sample comprised PBMCs. The receptors derive from a middle-aged man in good health and CMV-seropositive. The CDR3 runs from the conserved cysteine through the conserved F or W. Fields, in order: V gene, D gene, J gene, clone size, CDR3 DNA, CDR3 protein. A D gene is named only where the DNA matches it firmly. The size field is filled for only some rows; it gives once, few, many or a size class.

TRBV19	TRBD1	TRBJ1-1	NA	TGTGCCAGTAGTATCGCCAGGGGGCGATTGGGGAACACTGAAGCTTTCTTT	CASSIARGRLGNTEAFF
TRBV4-3	NA	TRBJ1-1	NA	TGCGCCAGCAGCCAAGATATGGGGGGGAACACTGAAGCTTTCTTT	CASSQDMGGNTEAFF
TRBV4-2	TRBD2	TRBJ2-5	NA	TGTGCCAGCAGCCGACAGACTAGCGGGCTGATAGAGACCCAGTACTTC	CASSRQTSGLIETQYF
TRBV9	TRBD2	TRBJ2-1	NA	TGTGCCAGCAGCGTAGGCCCTAGCGGTGTGGGCTCCTACAATGAGCAGTTCTTC	CASSVGPSGVGSYNEQFF
TRBV28	NA	TRBJ1-1	once	TGTGCCAGCAGCCTAGGTGACACTGAAGCTTTCTTT	CASSLGDTEAFF
TRBV7-9	NA	TRBJ1-2	few	TGTGCCAGCAGAGGCGGAGGCTACACCTTC	CASRGGGYTF
TRBV13	NA	TRBJ1-4	NA	TGTGCCAGCAGCTCCGGGTCCCTAGGAAAACTGTTTTTT	CASSSGSLGKLFF
TRBV28	NA	TRBJ1-2	NA	TGTGCCAGCAGTTTTGACAGGCAAGGCTATGGCTACACCTTC	CASSFDRQGYGYTF
TRBV7-2	NA	TRBJ1-2	few	TGTGCCAGCAGCTTAGGAAACGGGGAGTATGGCTACACCTTC	CASSLGNGEYGYTF
TRBV7-2	TRBD1	TRBJ2-5	NA	TGTGCCAGCGGGTCCCTAGGGACAGATCAAGAGACCCAGTACTTC	CASGSLGTDQETQYF
TRBV21-1	NA	TRBJ1-2	few	TGTGCCAGCAGCAAAGTGGAGGGTTGTGGTGGCTACACCTTC	CASSKVEGCGGYTF
TRBV4-3	NA	TRBJ1-6	few	TGCGCCAGCAGCCAGGACAGCTCCTATAATTCACCCCTCCACTTT	CASSQDSSYNSPLHF
TRBV7-8	NA	TRBJ1-2	NA	TGTGCCAGCAGCCCCGGAGGAGGTTATGGCTACACCTTC	CASSPGGGYGYTF
TRBV11-2	NA	TRBJ1-4	NA	TGTGCCAGCAGCTTGGTGGGAGCTGAAAAACTGTTTTTT	CASSLVGAEKLFF
TRBV11-2	TRBD1	TRBJ1-1	NA	TGTGCCAGCAGCGTAGGACAGGGGCGGGTGAACACTGAAGCTTTCTTT	CASSVGQGRVNTEAFF
TRBV7-6	NA	TRBJ2-5	NA	TGTGCCAGCAGCTCTACAGGGGGGGCGGGAGAGACCCAGTACTTC	CASSSTGGAGETQYF
TRBV28	TRBD1	TRBJ2-7	NA	TGTGCCAGCAGACCGGGACAGAGAACCTACGAGCAGTACTTC	CASRPGQRTYEQYF
TRBV27	TRBD2	TRBJ2-3	NA	TGTGCCAGCAGTGAACTAGCGGGTAGGCCAGATACGCAGTATTTT	CASSELAGRPDTQYF
TRBV30	TRBD2	TRBJ2-7	NA	TGTGCCTGGACCAGACTAGCGTCCGCCACTGAGCAGTACTTC	CAWTRLASATEQYF
TRBV7-2	TRBD1	TRBJ2-1	NA	TGTGCCAGCAGCAGCCCGACAGGGCGCAATGAGCAGTTCTTC	CASSSPTGRNEQFF
TRBV4-2	TRBD1	TRBJ2-7	NA	TGTGCCAGCAGCCAAGATTTAAGGACAGGGGGCGAGCAGTACTTC	CASSQDLRTGGEQYF
TRBV28	NA	TRBJ2-1	once	TGTGCCAGCAGTTTCTTAGCCGGGCAGTTCTTC	CASSFLAGQFF
TRBV30	NA	TRBJ2-6	NA	TGTGCCTGGAACCAGGGGCGAAGTGGGGCCAACGTCCTGACTTTC	CAWNQGRSGANVLTF
TRBV10-3	TRBD2	TRBJ2-1	NA	TGTGCCATCAGTATCCTCGGGGGGGCAAATGAGCAGTTCTTC	CAISILGGANEQFF
TRBV30	NA	TRBJ1-2	NA	TGTGCCTGGAGTGTAAACAGGGACGGCTATGGCTACACCTTC	CAWSVNRDGYGYTF
TRBV2	TRBD1	TRBJ2-7	NA	TGTGCCAGCAGCGCCGGGACAGGGGACTACGAGCAGTACTTC	CASSAGTGDYEQYF
TRBV5-1	TRBD2	TRBJ2-7	NA	TGCGCCAGCAGCTCCCGGATTAGCGGGGGCCAAAGCTCCTACGAGCAGTACTTC	CASSSRISGGQSSYEQYF
TRBV2	NA	TRBJ1-3	NA	TGTGCCAGTTCGGACGGGATTGGAAACACCATATATTTT	CASSDGIGNTIYF
TRBV5-6	TRBD1	TRBJ2-1	NA	TGTGCCAGCAGCCTGACAGGGGCTCGGAATGAGCAGTTCTTC	CASSLTGARNEQFF
TRBV18	NA	TRBJ1-1	NA	TGTGCCAGCTCACCAACATCGACAGCCGAAGCTTTCTTT	CASSPTSTAEAFF
TRBV19	NA	TRBJ1-1	NA	TGTGCCAGTAGCTACAGGGAAGGAACTGAAGCTTTCTTT	CASSYREGTEAFF
TRBV6-6	TRBD1	TRBJ2-7	NA	TGTGCCAGCAGGCGGACCCAGGGGGCAGACGAGCAGTACTTC	CASRRTQGADEQYF
TRBV7-9	TRBD2	TRBJ2-7	NA	TGTGCCAGCAGCTTATTGCGCGGGGGTCCCCACGAGCAGTACTTC	CASSLLRGGPHEQYF
TRBV5-1	NA	TRBJ1-3	NA	TGCGCCAGCAGCCTTGGCTCCTCTGGAAACACCATATATTTT	CASSLGSSGNTIYF
TRBV7-9	NA	TRBJ2-1	NA	TGTGCCAGCAGCGGAACTGACAGGAGCTCCTACAATGAGCAGTTCTTC	CASSGTDRSSYNEQFF
TRBV19	TRBD1	TRBJ1-6	NA	TGTGCCAGTAGTGGCTACAGGGGCTCGGTTTCACCCCTCCACTTT	CASSGYRGSVSPLHF
TRBV7-9	NA	TRBJ1-2	NA	TGTGCCAGCAGCCCGAGACAGGACGTACCGGGTGGCTACACCTTC	CASSPRQDVPGGYTF
TRBV19	NA	TRBJ2-1	NA	TGTGCCAGTCGGGGAGGCGGGTTCTACAATGAGCAGTTCTTC	CASRGGGFYNEQFF
TRBV11-2	NA	TRBJ2-7	NA	TGTGCCAGCAGCCGTAGGGGACTTTCGTCCCACGAGCAGTACTTC	CASSRRGLSSHEQYF
TRBV29-1	NA	TRBJ2-5	NA	TGCAGCGTTAATCAGGTTGGGGAGACCCAGTACTTC	CSVNQVGETQYF
TRBV9	TRBD1	TRBJ2-7	NA	TGTGCCAGCAGCAGGGACAGCTCCTACGAGCAGTACTTC	CASSRDSSYEQYF
TRBV11-2	NA	TRBJ2-1	NA	TGTGCCAGCAGCTTAGGGGCTAGCGGAGGGGGGTCCTACAATGAGCAGTTCTTC	CASSLGASGGGSYNEQFF
TRBV7-7	NA	TRBJ2-3	NA	TGTGCCAGCAGCGGCAGCACAGATACGCAGTATTTT	CASSGSTDTQYF
TRBV5-6	NA	TRBJ1-1	NA	TGTGCCAGCAGCTTAAAGGGGGGGGGCATGAACACTGAAGCTTTCTTT	CASSLKGGGMNTEAFF
TRBV7-2	TRBD1	TRBJ2-7	few	TGTGCCAGCAGCCTGACAGGGTTAAACGAGCAGTACTTC	CASSLTGLNEQYF
TRBV30	TRBD1	TRBJ1-4	NA	TGTGCCAGCCGGGACAGGGGGGATGAAAAACTGTTTTTT	CASRDRGDEKLFF
TRBV11-2	NA	TRBJ1-1	once	TGTGCCAGCATCAGGTCGGGGGGTGCCGAAGCTTTCTTT	CASIRSGGAEAFF
TRBV9	NA	TRBJ1-6	NA	TGTGCCAGCAGCGTAGACAACAGCCCCTATAATCCACCCCTCCACTTT	CASSVDNSPYNPPLHF
TRBV7-6	TRBD1	TRBJ2-1	NA	TGTGCCAGCAGCCCCCGACCAATTTTCGGGACAGGGTACAATGAGCAGTTCTTC	CASSPRPIFGTGYNEQFF
TRBV30	TRBD1	TRBJ1-2	NA	TGTGCCTGGAGTAGGGACAGTCACTACTGTGGCTACACCTTC	CAWSRDSHYCGYTF
TRBV5-1	TRBD1	TRBJ1-1	NA	TGCGCCAGCAGCTTGGAACAGGGGAGGACTGAAGCTTTCTTT	CASSLEQGRTEAFF
TRBV11-2	NA	TRBJ2-1	once	TGTGCCAGCACCCCGAGCGGAGGGGACAATGAGCAGTTCTTC	CASTPSGGDNEQFF